These 27 T cell receptor beta chains came from one sample sequenced in a study of blood T cell repertoires in COVID-19 (dated by TCRdb to 2018 to 2021). To prepare the library, the immunoSEQ multiplex PCR assay was applied. Sourced from immuneACCESS, this table was stored by TCRdb with only in-frame sequences that have V and J called. A share of the clones is absent; for the studies checked, an unresolved V gene accounts for under half, and the remainder has no known explanation. The sample profile shows some 20,000 clones; 80% to 95% of them were found once. The top ten hold roughly 2.5% of the sample. The sequenced sample was peripheral blood. The receptors were gathered from a man between 65 and 85 years old with acute or convalescent COVID-19.

The rearrangement uses TRBV5-1 and TRBJ2-3; 8 nucleotides align to TRBD2. V shed 0 bases, J shed 4 bases, and the junction held 13 bases outside the gene matches. The CDR3 loop spans 18 amino acids. Germline CDR1 is SGHRS and CDR2 is YFSETQ. CDR3 nucleotides: TGCGCCAGCAGCTTGGTCCCTTTAGTGGCGGGGGGATCAGATACGCAGTATTTT. Translation gives CASSLVPLVAGGSDTQYF.

The chain links TRBV11-2 to TRBJ2-3, with TRBD2 matching over 9 bases. The CDR3 totals 18 residues. CDR1 and CDR2 (germline): SGHAT, FQNNGV. V trimming: 4 bases; J trimming: 0 bases; junction bases outside the gene matches: 11. In nucleotides, the CDR3 is TGTGCCAGCAGCTACGGTAGACTAGCGGTTTCTAGCACAGATACGCAGTATTTT. The encoded protein is CASSYGRLAVSSTDTQYF.

This clone turned up a few times. The chain is built from TRBV5-6 and TRBJ1-4; no definite D call. The ends were cut back, 0 bases at V and 14 bases at J, with 14 bases in the middle. CDR3 length equals 13 residues. The germline V gene encodes CDR1 SGHDT and CDR2 YYEEEE. CDR3 in DNA: TGTGCCAGCAGCTTGGCCGGGTCCGGGAACCTGTTTTTT. Encoded protein: CASSLAGSGNLFF. The full variable domain, rest sourced from reference TRBV5-6 and TRBJ1-4, is DAGVTQSPTHLIKTRGQQVTLRCSPKSGHDTVSWYQQALGQGPQFIFQYYEEEERQRGNFPDRFSGHQFPNYSSELNVNALLLGDSALYLCASSLAGSGNLFFGSGTQLSVL.

The V gene is TRBV18, the J gene TRBJ1-6, with D possibly being TRBD1 (6 bases). This CDR3 comprises 19 residues. V lost 0 bases and J 7 bases, leaving 22 bases between the germline ends. Germline lookup yields CDR1 KGHSH and CDR2 LQKENI. For the CDR3, the DNA is TGTGCCAGCTCACCACCGGCGGCAGGGCCATGGACAGACAATTCACCCCTCCACTTT. As protein: CASSPPAAGPWTDNSPLHF. Filled out from reference TRBV18 and TRBJ1-6, the complete variable domain reads NAGVMQNPRHLVRRRGQEARLRCSPMKGHSHVYWYRQLPEEGLKFMVYLQKENIIDESGMPKERFSAEFPKEGPSILRIQQVVRGDSAAYFCASSPPAAGPWTDNSPLHFGNGTRLTVT.

This clone was detected once. The chain uses TRBV24-1 and TRBJ2-1; 10 bases match TRBD2. Looked up from germline, CDR1 is KGHDR and CDR2 is SFDVKD. V shed 3 bases, J shed 8 bases, and the junction held 6 bases outside the gene matches. This CDR3 spans 15 amino acids. The CDR3 nucleotides are TGTGCCACCAGTGATCCCGGACTAGCGGAGTATGAGCAGTTCTTC. Its protein is CATSDPGLAEYEQFF.

The J gene is TRBJ1-1, the V gene TRBV6-5; tentative D call: TRBD1 (5 bases). This CDR3 has 12 amino acids. Deletions cut 7 bases from V and 8 bases from J, with 14 bases between. CDR1 and CDR2 (germline): MNHEY, SVGAGI. CDR3 bases: TGTGCCAGCACCTCGACAGCCGCCGAAGCTTTCTTT. It yields the protein CASTSTAAEAFF.

The J gene is TRBJ1-2, the V gene TRBV18, with D tentatively TRBD1 (6 bases). V was clipped by 5 bases and J by 8 bases, with 18 bases between them. CDR3 size: 14 residues. From germline, CDR1 is KGHSH and CDR2 LQKENI. The CDR3 sequence is CASSTTGLIRGYTF. Here the CDR3 DNA reads TGTGCCAGCTCAACTACAGGGTTGATTCGCGGCTACACCTTC. The entire variable domain, with the rest obtained from reference TRBV18 and TRBJ1-2, is as follows: NAGVMQNPRHLVRRRGQEARLRCSPMKGHSHVYWYRQLPEEGLKFMVYLQKENIIDESGMPKERFSAEFPKEGPSILRIQQVVRGDSAAYFCASSTTGLIRGYTFGSGTRLTVV.

The rearrangement links TRBV5-4 to TRBJ2-1; D is perhaps TRBD2 (6 bases). Trimming stripped 5 bases from V and 0 bases from J, with 12 bases between. The V gene's germline CDR1 is SGHNT and CDR2 YYREEE (reference sequence). The CDR3 sequence is 15 residues long. The CDR3 loop reads CASRRDLSSYNEQFF. CDR3 DNA sequence: TGTGCCAGCAGAAGGGACTTGAGCTCCTACAATGAGCAGTTCTTC. The full variable domain, with the rest looked up from reference TRBV5-4 and TRBJ2-1, is ETGVTQSPTHLIKTRGQQVTLRCSSQSGHNTVSWYQQALGQGPQFIFQYYREEENGRGNFPPRFSGLQFPNYSSELNVNALELDDSALYLCASRRDLSSYNEQFFGPGTRLTVL.

The chain joins TRBV9 to TRBJ2-1; the D gene is possibly TRBD2 (7 bases). The germline V and J ends were trimmed by 0 bases and 3 bases, with 10 bases remaining between them. CDR3 size: 15 residues. From germline, CDR1 is SGDLS and CDR2 YYNGEE. The CDR3 is CASSVGGGGYNEQFF. The CDR3 nucleotides are TGTGCCAGCAGCGTAGGCGGGGGCGGCTACAATGAGCAGTTCTTC.

V gene TRBV18 combines with J gene TRBJ2-7; TRBD2 agrees at 14 bases. J lost 3 bases, V lost 6 bases, and 4 bases had no gene match. The CDR3 is 15 residues long. CDR1 and CDR2 (germline): KGHSH, LQKENI. CDR3 coding DNA: TGTGCCAGCTCCGGGACTAGCGGGGGATACTACGAGCAGTACTTC. It specifies CASSGTSGGYYEQYF.

As regards this clone: One end of the junction varies from germline; a read error may be responsible. The chain is built from TRBV29-1 and TRBJ2-7, with 9 bases that match TRBD1. The CDR3 extends over 14 amino acids. The germline gives CDR1 SQVTM, CDR2 ANQGSEA. The CDR3 sequence is CSAEFPGQGFEQYF. The DNA for the CDR3 is TGCAGCGCTGAATTTCCGGGACAGGGTTTCGAGCAGTACTTC.

The J gene is TRBJ2-5, the V gene TRBV9; 8 bases match TRBD2. Looked up from germline, CDR1 is SGDLS and CDR2 is YYNGEE. This CDR3 contains 14 residues. J was trimmed by 3 bases and V by 6 bases; bases with no gene match: 7. The CDR3 spells CASNRGGIEETQYF. CDR3 DNA: TGTGCCAGCAACCGCGGGGGGATAGAAGAGACCCAGTACTTC.

The chain employs TRBV18 and TRBJ2-3, with a tentative D call TRBD1 (6 bases). Germline CDR1 reads KGHSH; CDR2 reads LQKENI. This CDR3 is 14 amino acids long. Trimming removed 1 base at V and 4 bases at J, with 9 bases between. CDR3 coding DNA: TGTGCCAGCTCACCACAACAGGGCCCAGATACGCAGTATTTT. Protein product: CASSPQQGPDTQYF.

The CDR3 region has the DNA TGTGCCAGCAGCTCGAGACAGATCTCCTACGAGCAGTACTTC. Residues: CASSSRQISYEQYF. V usage is TRBV5-8 and J usage is TRBJ2-7, with D perhaps TRBD1 (5 bases). Trimming removed 3 bases from V and 0 bases from J, with 10 bases in between. The CDR3 sequence is 14 residues long. Per the germline V gene, CDR1 is SGHTS and CDR2 is YDEGEE.

For the CDR3, the DNA is TGTGCCAGCAGCTTAGCGCGGACAACTCCTGAAGCTTTCTTT. This sequence encodes CASSLARTTPEAFF. V usage is TRBV7-2 and J usage is TRBJ1-1; D may be TRBD1 (5 bases). CDR1 and CDR2 from the germline V gene are SGHTA and FQGNSA. This CDR3 region has 14 residues. Trimming shortened V by 0 bases and J by 6 bases, and 11 bases separated the two germline ends.

The chain couples TRBV7-2 to TRBJ2-7; 9 positions agree with TRBD2. Germline values: CDR1 SGHTA, CDR2 FQGNSA. V lost 1 base, J lost 7 bases, and 8 bases stayed unmatched. The CDR3 runs to 15 residues. The CDR3 protein is CASSLGLAALGEQYF. The CDR3 DNA sequence: TGTGCCAGCAGCTTAGGACTAGCGGCCTTAGGGGAGCAGTACTTC.

The chain has TRBV6-1 and TRBJ2-5, with TRBD1 matching 10 bases. Gene TRBJ2-7 matches the end of the DNA better, so the J call may be wrong. The CDR3 is 13 residues long. Germline V gene data show CDR1 as MNHNS and CDR2 as SASEGT. This chain's CDR3 is CATGGQGSYEQYF. In nucleotides, the CDR3 is TGTGCCACCGGGGGACAGGGGTCCTACGAGCAGTACTTC.

The rearrangement joins TRBV6-5 to TRBJ2-5, with 8 nucleotides matching TRBD2. With 8 bases clipped from V and 1 base from J, the junction kept 6 bases outside the gene matches. CDR1 is MNHEY, CDR2 SVGAGI, per germline. The CDR3 loop spans 14 amino acids. The CDR3 coding sequence is TGTGCCAGCGGAAGCGGGGGCATCCAAGAGACCCAGTACTTC. Translating it yields CASGSGGIQETQYF.

This chain joins TRBV3-1 (or the pseudogene TRBV3-2) and TRBJ1-1; 7 positions match TRBD1. The CDR3 extends over 14 amino acids. The V segment lost 3 bases and the J segment 10 bases; nucleotides outside the gene matches: 11. Germline V gene data show CDR1 as LGHDT and CDR2 as YNNKEL (reference sequence). CDR3 DNA sequence: TGTGCCAGCAGCCAGAAAACAGGGGTGGTTTCAGCTTTCTTT. It specifies CASSQKTGVVSAFF.

The chain joins TRBV10-2 to TRBJ2-3; TRBD1 might be the D (6 bases). Trimming removed 2 bases from V and 8 bases from J, with 11 bases in between. In germline, CDR1 is WSHSY, CDR2 SAAADI. The CDR3 covers 13 residues. The CDR3 DNA follows: TGCGCCAGCAGTGAGGGGGGACAACCTACGCAGTATTTT. It specifies CASSEGGQPTQYF.

V gene TRBV5-1 combines with J gene TRBJ1-1; TRBD1 matches 10 bases. The V and J ends lost 1 base and 7 bases, in that order; junction bases with no gene match: 7. Germline V CDR1 and CDR2: SGHRS, YFSETQ. This CDR3 is 15 amino acids long. The CDR3, as DNA: TGCGCCAGCAGCTTGTTAACGGGACAGGGGAATGAAGCTTTCTTT. Translated: CASSLLTGQGNEAFF.

This clone was seen once. The chain combines TRBV7-8 with TRBJ1-1; 11 bases match TRBD1. The germline gives CDR1 SGHVS, CDR2 FQNEAQ. The CDR3 runs 15 residues. Unmatched junction bases numbered 5, after V lost 1 base and J lost 7 bases. The CDR3 coding sequence is TGTGCCAGCAGCTTAGGAGGGACAGGGGGAAGTGAAGCTTTCTTT. Amino acids: CASSLGGTGGSEAFF.

This chain connects TRBV27 to TRBJ2-2; perhaps TRBD2 as D (6 bases). In germline, CDR1 is MNHEY, CDR2 SMNVEV (reference sequence). The CDR3 covers 15 residues. V gave up 5 bases and J gave up 5 bases, with 15 bases separating them. The CDR3 DNA sequence: TGTGCCAGCAGTCCGACTAGTGTCAGTACCGGGGAGCTGTTTTTT. The encoded protein is CASSPTSVSTGELFF.

Only one count was recorded for this clone. The rearrangement uses TRBV10-1 and TRBJ2-2; D remains ambiguous. The CDR3 spans 15 residues. The germline V gene encodes CDR1 WNHNN and CDR2 SYGVQD (reference sequence). Trimming pared 3 bases from V and 4 bases from J, leaving 12 bases between. CDR3 sequence (DNA): TGCGCCAGCAGTGAAGCCCCCGAGAGCACCGGGGAGCTGTTTTTT. Translation: CASSEAPESTGELFF.

The chain combines TRBV6-2 or TRBV6-3 with TRBJ2-7; perhaps TRBD1 as D (5 bases). Trimming removed 0 bases at V and 6 bases at J, with 15 bases between. CDR1 is MNHEY and CDR2 is SVGEGT in the germline V gene. The CDR3 extends over 15 amino acids. The CDR3 DNA reads TGTGCCAGCAGTTACTCGGACACGCACACTGGCGAGCAGTACTTC. Amino acid sequence: CASSYSDTHTGEQYF.

This rearrangement joins TRBV19 to TRBJ1-5; maybe TRBD1 (5 bases). This CDR3 has 12 amino acids. Germline V gives CDR1 LNHDA, CDR2 SQIVND (reference sequence). Trimming stripped 6 bases from V and 7 bases from J, with 10 bases between. CDR3 residues: CASSPRGQPQHF. The CDR3 nucleotides read TGTGCCAGTAGCCCAAGGGGCCAGCCCCAGCATTTT.

The CDR3 region is CASSLVGGGNTQYF. Here the CDR3 DNA reads TGTGCCAGCAGCTTGGTGGGCGGGGGGAATACGCAGTATTTT. J is TRBJ2-3 and V is TRBV5-6; 8 bases line up with TRBD2. CDR1 is SGHDT, CDR2 YYEEEE, per germline. The CDR3 contains 14 residues. V lost 0 bases and J lost 7; bases outside the gene matches: 4. Full variable domain (missing parts from reference TRBV5-6 and TRBJ2-3): DAGVTQSPTHLIKTRGQQVTLRCSPKSGHDTVSWYQQALGQGPQFIFQYYEEEERQRGNFPDRFSGHQFPNYSSELNVNALLLGDSALYLCASSLVGGGNTQYFGPGTRLTVL.